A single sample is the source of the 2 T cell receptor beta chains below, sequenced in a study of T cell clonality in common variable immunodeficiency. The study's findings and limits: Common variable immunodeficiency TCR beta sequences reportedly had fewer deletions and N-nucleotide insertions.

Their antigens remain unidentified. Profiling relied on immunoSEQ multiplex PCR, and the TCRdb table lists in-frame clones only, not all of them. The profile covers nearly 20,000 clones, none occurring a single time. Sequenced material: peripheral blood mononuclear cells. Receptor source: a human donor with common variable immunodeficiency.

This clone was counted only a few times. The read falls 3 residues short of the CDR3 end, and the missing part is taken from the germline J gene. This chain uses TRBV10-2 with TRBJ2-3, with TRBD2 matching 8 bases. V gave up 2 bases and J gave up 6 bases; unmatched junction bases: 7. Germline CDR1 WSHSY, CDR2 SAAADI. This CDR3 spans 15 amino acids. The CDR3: CASSESGAGADTQYF. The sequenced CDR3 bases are TGCGCCAGCAGTGAGAGTGGAGCGGGGGCCGATACG.

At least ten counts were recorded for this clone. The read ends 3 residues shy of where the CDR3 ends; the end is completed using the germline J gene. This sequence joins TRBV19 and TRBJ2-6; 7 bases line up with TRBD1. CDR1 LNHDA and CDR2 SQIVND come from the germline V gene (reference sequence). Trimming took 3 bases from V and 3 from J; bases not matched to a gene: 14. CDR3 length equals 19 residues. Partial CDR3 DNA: TGTGCCAGTAGTATTCTACGACAGGGTCTATTGTATGGGGCCAACGTC. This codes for CASSILRQGLLYGANV. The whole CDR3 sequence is CASSILRQGLLYGANVLTF.